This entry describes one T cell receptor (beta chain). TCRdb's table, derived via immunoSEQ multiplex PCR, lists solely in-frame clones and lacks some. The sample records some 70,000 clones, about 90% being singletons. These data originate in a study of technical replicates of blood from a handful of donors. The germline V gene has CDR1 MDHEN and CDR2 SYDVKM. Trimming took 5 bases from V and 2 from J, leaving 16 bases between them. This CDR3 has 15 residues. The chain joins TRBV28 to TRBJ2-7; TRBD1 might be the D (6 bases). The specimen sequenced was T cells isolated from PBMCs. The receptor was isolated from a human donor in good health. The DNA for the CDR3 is TGTGCCAGCAGTCCATTTGGGGGCATTCCCTACGAGCAGTACTTC. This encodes CASSPFGGIPYEQYF.